Below are 20 T cell receptor beta chains sequenced from a single sample in a study of blood T cells in healthy people across ages (dated by TCRdb to 2014 to 2015). The library was prepared using 5' RACE. These reads were obtained on an Illumina HiSeq 2500. A second PCR of about 7 to 12 cycles was performed with a sample-barcoded 5' primer and a J-beta primer mix. TCRdb handled the public reads itself, with Q25 trimming in fastp and clone calling in MiXCR, and kept productive beta chains. For every CDR3 protein sequence, its rows merge into one entry that carries the most common genes and DNA. The sample records around 800,000 distinct CDR3 sequences, under 80% of which are singletons. The leading ten clones occupy 25% to 35% of the sample. The source material was blood. Receptors were obtained from a man aged 30 to 39 in good health.

Remarks on this clonotype: Its ends do not fully match the called genes, so a read error is possible. This rearrangement joins TRBV2 to TRBJ2-7; 10 nucleotides agree with TRBD2. The CDR3 is made up of 13 amino acids. The germline CDR1 and CDR2 sequences are SNHLY and FYNNEI. CDR3 loop: CATSGGVSNEQYF. In DNA form, the CDR3 reads TGTGCCACCAGCGGGGGGGTCTCCAACGAGCAGTACTTC.

The genes are TRBV20-1 and TRBJ1-4; D perhaps matches TRBD1 (5 bases). Trimming cost V 6 bases and J 8 bases, with 19 bases left between them. Germline V gene lookup returns CDR1 DFQATT and CDR2 SNEGSKA (reference sequence). The CDR3 is 14 residues long. CDR3 nucleotides: TGCAGTGCAAAAGAGATGAGGGGTGGCGAAAAACTGTTTTTT. Its translation: CSAKEMRGGEKLFF.

This chain uses TRBV12-3 or TRBV12-4 with TRBJ2-1; 8 bases agree with TRBD2. The V gene end was trimmed by 1 base and the J gene end by 6 bases; junction bases not matched to a gene: 5. This CDR3 spans 15 amino acids. Written as DNA, the CDR3 is TGTGCCAGCAGTTTAGAGCGGGGGCTAGGCAATGAGCAGTTCTTC. This encodes CASSLERGLGNEQFF.

This rearrangement joins TRBV7-2 to TRBJ1-2; 7 bases line up with TRBD1. The V and J ends lost 5 bases and 0 bases, in that order; junction bases with no gene match: 9. Germline V CDR1 and CDR2: SGHTA, FQGNSA. The CDR3 extends over 16 amino acids. CDR3 in DNA: TGTGCCAGCAGCATAGGGGGACAGACTTCTAACTATGGCTACACCTTC. It yields the protein CASSIGGQTSNYGYTF.

The rearrangement joins TRBV7-2 to TRBJ2-7, with D possibly matching TRBD2 (7 bases). Germline CDR1 and CDR2: SGHTA and FQGNSA. This CDR3 region has 15 residues. Trimming cost V 5 bases and J 4 bases, with 18 bases left between them. In nucleotides, the CDR3 is TGTGCCAGCAGCCCCCTTGGGGGGGCTTTGTACGAGCAGTACTTC. This gives the protein CASSPLGGALYEQYF.

The chain uses TRBV7-2 and TRBJ1-2, with 8 bases matching TRBD1. The length of the CDR3 is 15 residues. J lost 6 bases, V lost 0 bases, and 6 bases had no gene match. Looked up from germline, CDR1 is SGHTA and CDR2 is FQGNSA. The CDR3 DNA is TGTGCCAGCAGCTTAGCGGGCAGGGGGCCTAATGGCTACACCTTC. Translation gives CASSLAGRGPNGYTF.

As concerns this clonotype: An end of the junction differs from the germline gene, which may be a read error. The genes are TRBV6-1 and TRBJ2-5; D is perhaps TRBD2 (6 bases). Germline V CDR1 and CDR2: MNHNS, SASEGT. CDR3 length equals 14 residues. In nucleotides, the CDR3 is TGTACCAGCGGCGGAGGGATTTTTCAAGAGACCCAGTACTTC. It codes for CTSGGGIFQETQYF.

This clonotype was seen once. The chain has TRBV10-3 and TRBJ2-3, with TRBD2 matching 15 bases. Germline V lookup: CDR1 ENHRY, CDR2 SYGVKD. The CDR3 runs to 19 residues. The V segment lost 0 bases and the J segment 0 bases; nucleotides outside the gene matches: 4. The CDR3: CAISESGLAGGGSTDTQYF. The DNA for the CDR3 is TGTGCCATCAGTGAGTCGGGACTAGCGGGGGGCGGAAGCACAGATACGCAGTATTTT.

This chain joins TRBV7-2 and TRBJ2-1; 9 nucleotides line up with TRBD1. The V and J ends lost 4 bases and 7 bases, in that order; junction bases with no gene match: 11. The germline CDR1 and CDR2 sequences are SGHTA and FQGNSA. This CDR3 region has 16 residues. Here the CDR3 DNA reads TGTGCCAGCAGCTCGGTCCTCGGGACAGGGAGAAATGAGCAGTTCTTC. It specifies CASSSVLGTGRNEQFF.

This clonotype appeared a few times. This sequence joins TRBV7-2 and TRBJ2-1; TRBD2 matches 14 bases. The V gene's germline CDR1 is SGHTA and CDR2 FQGNSA. The CDR3 extends over 16 amino acids. Trimming took 5 bases from V and 4 from J; bases not matched to a gene: 4. The chain's CDR3 is CASSHGLAGGYNEQFF. CDR3 coding DNA: TGTGCCAGCAGCCATGGACTAGCGGGGGGATACAATGAGCAGTTCTTC.

The J gene is TRBJ2-1, the V gene TRBV20-1; 9 bases agree with TRBD2. V gave up 6 bases and J gave up 7 bases; unmatched junction bases: 10. This CDR3 region has 14 residues. The germline gives CDR1 DFQATT, CDR2 SNEGSKA (reference sequence). The CDR3 region is CSAISSGVSNEQFF. The CDR3 DNA reads as TGCAGTGCGATATCTAGCGGGGTTAGTAATGAGCAGTTCTTC.

This chain uses TRBV20-1 with TRBJ1-1, with 8 bases identical to TRBD1. V dropped 6 bases and J dropped 9; count of bases not matched to a gene: 12. This CDR3 comprises 13 residues. Germline V gene sequence: CDR1 DFQATT, CDR2 SNEGSKA (reference sequence). CDR3 DNA: TGCAGTGCCACGAACAGGGGGGGTATGAAAGCTTTCTTT. It yields the protein CSATNRGGMKAFF.

This rearrangement joins TRBV29-1 to TRBJ2-5, with D perhaps matching TRBD2 (7 bases). The DNA end favors TRBJ2-7, so the J call may be wrong. The germline gives CDR1 SQVTM, CDR2 ANQGSEA. The CDR3 runs to 13 residues. The CDR3 coding sequence is TGCAGCGCCACGGGGGGCAACTCCTACGAGCAGTACTTC. Amino acid sequence: CSATGGNSYEQYF.

A few counts support this clonotype. This chain uses TRBV7-9 with TRBJ2-5; TRBD1 is a possible D gene (6 bases). V dropped 9 bases and J dropped 1 base, with 15 bases sitting between them. Germline assignment: CDR1 SEHNR and CDR2 FQNEAQ (reference sequence). CDR3 length equals 14 residues. The CDR3, as DNA: TGTGCCAGTCATAGTGACAGGATCCAAGAGACCCAGTACTTC. This translates into CASHSDRIQETQYF.

The CDR3 DNA reads TGTGCCAGCAGCCCACAGGGGTTGGATACGCAGTATTTT. This codes for CASSPQGLDTQYF. This rearrangement joins TRBV7-7 to TRBJ2-3, with 7 bases aligning to TRBD1. V dropped 5 bases and J dropped 6; count of bases not matched to a gene: 5. Per the germline V gene, CDR1 is SSHAT and CDR2 is FNYEAQ (reference sequence). The CDR3 covers 13 residues.

This clonotype has a handful of counts. The chain joins TRBV5-5 to TRBJ2-7; 10 nucleotides line up with TRBD1. The V and J ends lost 3 bases and 3 bases, in that order; junction bases with no gene match: 3. Germline assignment: CDR1 SGHKS and CDR2 YYEKEE (reference sequence). CDR3 size: 14 residues. The CDR3 loop reads CASSWGQGNYEQYF. As DNA, the CDR3 is TGTGCCAGCAGCTGGGGACAGGGGAACTACGAGCAGTACTTC.

The chain carries TRBV12-3 or TRBV12-4 and TRBJ2-7, with 8 bases aligning to TRBD1. The J call may be incorrect, as the DNA end agrees better with TRBJ2-5. CDR3 length: 13 residues. CDR3 sequence (DNA): TGTGCCAGCAGTGGGGGACAGGAAGAGACCCAGTACTTC. Its translation: CASSGGQEETQYF.

The chain has TRBV11-2 and TRBJ2-1; D unresolved. Trimming took 4 bases from V and 6 from J, leaving 10 bases between them. The germline CDR1 and CDR2 sequences are SGHAT and FQNNGV. The CDR3 length is 13 residues. The CDR3 sequence: CASSWYSPNEQFF. CDR3 in DNA: TGTGCCAGCAGCTGGTACAGTCCCAATGAGCAGTTCTTC. The whole variable domain, filled in from reference TRBV11-2 and TRBJ2-1, reads EAGVAQSPRYKIIEKRQSVAFWCNPISGHATLYWYQQILGQGPKLLIQFQNNGVVDDSQLPKDRFSAERLKGVDSTLKIQPAKLEDSAVYLCASSWYSPNEQFFGPGTRLTVL.

There are many counts of this clonotype. This chain links TRBV7-3 with TRBJ2-1; D is unclear. V gave up 4 bases and J gave up 1 base, with 11 bases separating them. CDR1 SGHTA and CDR2 FQGTGA come from the germline V gene. CDR3 length equals 15 residues. CDR3 DNA sequence: TGTGCCAGCAGCTCCACGGGTTCTTCCTACAATGAGCAGTTCTTC. It translates to CASSSTGSSYNEQFF.

V is TRBV6-5 and J is TRBJ1-2; D may be TRBD1 (5 bases). CDR1 is MNHEY and CDR2 is SVGAGI in the germline V gene. Trimming took off 0 bases at V and 2 bases at J, with 10 bases between the two ends. CDR3 length: 15 residues. In DNA, the CDR3 is TGTGCCAGCAGTTACTCCCCGGGACTGAACTATGGCTACACCTTC. Amino acid sequence: CASSYSPGLNYGYTF.